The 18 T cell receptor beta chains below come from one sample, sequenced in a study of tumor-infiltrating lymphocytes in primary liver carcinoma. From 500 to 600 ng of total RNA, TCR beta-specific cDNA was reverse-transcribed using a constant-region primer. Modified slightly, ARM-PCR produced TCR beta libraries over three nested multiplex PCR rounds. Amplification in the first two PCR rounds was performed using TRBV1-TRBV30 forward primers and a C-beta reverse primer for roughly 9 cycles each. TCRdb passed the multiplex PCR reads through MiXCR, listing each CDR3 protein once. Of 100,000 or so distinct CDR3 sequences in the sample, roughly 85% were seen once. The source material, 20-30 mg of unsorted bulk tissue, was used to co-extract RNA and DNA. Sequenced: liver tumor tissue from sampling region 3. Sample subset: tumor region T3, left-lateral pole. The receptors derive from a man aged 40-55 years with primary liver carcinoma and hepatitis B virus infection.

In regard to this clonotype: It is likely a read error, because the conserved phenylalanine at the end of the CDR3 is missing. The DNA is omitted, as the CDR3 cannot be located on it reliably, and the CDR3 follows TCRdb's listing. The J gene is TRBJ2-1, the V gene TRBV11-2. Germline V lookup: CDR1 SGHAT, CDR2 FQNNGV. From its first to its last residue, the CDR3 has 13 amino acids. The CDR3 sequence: CASSSELYNEQLL.

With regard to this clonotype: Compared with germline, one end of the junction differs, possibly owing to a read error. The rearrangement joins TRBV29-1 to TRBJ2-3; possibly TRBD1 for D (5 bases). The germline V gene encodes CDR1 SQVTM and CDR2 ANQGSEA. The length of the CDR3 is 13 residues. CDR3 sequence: CSARQGNTDTHYF. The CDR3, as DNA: TGCAGCGCCAGGCAGGGCAATACAGATACGCATTATTTT.

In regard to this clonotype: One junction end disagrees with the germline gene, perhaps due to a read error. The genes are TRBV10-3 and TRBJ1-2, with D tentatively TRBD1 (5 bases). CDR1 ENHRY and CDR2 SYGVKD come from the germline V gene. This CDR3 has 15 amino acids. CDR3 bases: TGTGCCATCAGTGACTCGACAGCCCATAACTATGGCCACACCTTC. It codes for CAISDSTAHNYGHTF.

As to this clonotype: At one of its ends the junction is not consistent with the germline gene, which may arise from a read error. The CDR3 reads CVWRDQEDTGELFF. The CDR3 coding sequence is TGTGTCTGGAGAGATCAGGAGGACACCGGGGAGCTGTTTTTT. V and J are TRBV30 and TRBJ2-2, with a possible D match to TRBD2 (5 bases). Germline V gene sequence: CDR1 GTSNPN, CDR2 SVGIG (reference sequence). The CDR3 loop spans 14 amino acids.

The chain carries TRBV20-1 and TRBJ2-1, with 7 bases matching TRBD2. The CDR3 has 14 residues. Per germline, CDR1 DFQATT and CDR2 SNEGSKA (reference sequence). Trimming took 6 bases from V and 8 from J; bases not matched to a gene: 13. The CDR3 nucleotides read TGCAGTGCCCGGGGACTAACGGGAGAGTATGAGCAGTTCTTC. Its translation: CSARGLTGEYEQFF.

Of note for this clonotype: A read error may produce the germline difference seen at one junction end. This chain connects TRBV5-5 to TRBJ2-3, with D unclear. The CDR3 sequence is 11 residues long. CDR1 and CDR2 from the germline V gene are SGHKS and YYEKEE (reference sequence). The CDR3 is CASSFGDTQCF. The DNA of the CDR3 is TGTGCTAGCAGCTTTGGAGATACGCAGTGTTTT. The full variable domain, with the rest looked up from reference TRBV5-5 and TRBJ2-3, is DAGVTQSPTHLIKTRGQQVTLRCSPISGHKSVSWYQQVLGQGPQFIFQYYEKEERGRGNFPDRFSARQFPNYSSELNVNALLLGDSALYLCASSFGDTQCFGPGTRLTVL.

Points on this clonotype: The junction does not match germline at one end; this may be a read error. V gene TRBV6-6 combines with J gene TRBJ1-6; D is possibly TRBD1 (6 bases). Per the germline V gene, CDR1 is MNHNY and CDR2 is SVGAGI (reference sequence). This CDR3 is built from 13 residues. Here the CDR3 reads CVSSSTGFSTLHF. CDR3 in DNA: TGTGTCAGCAGTTCAACAGGGTTTTCAACCCTCCACTTT.

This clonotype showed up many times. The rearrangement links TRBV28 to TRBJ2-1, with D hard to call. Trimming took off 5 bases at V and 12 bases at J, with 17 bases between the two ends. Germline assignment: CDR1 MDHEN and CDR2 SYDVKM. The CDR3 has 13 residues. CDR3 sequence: CASSPVRTPRQFF. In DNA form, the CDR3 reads TGTGCCAGCAGTCCCGTAAGGACCCCGAGGCAGTTCTTC.

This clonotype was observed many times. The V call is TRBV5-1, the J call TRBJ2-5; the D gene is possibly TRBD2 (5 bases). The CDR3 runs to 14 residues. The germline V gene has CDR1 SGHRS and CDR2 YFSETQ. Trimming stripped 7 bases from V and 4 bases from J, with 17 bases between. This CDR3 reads CASAGGLRRETQYF. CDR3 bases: TGCGCCAGCGCCGGCGGACTTAGGAGAGAGACCCAGTACTTC.

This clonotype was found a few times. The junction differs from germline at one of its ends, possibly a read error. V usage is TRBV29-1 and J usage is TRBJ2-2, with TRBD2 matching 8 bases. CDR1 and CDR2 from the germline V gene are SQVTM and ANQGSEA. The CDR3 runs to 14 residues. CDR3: CSVEGTRGTGKLFF. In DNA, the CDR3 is TGTAGCGTTGAAGGGACTAGAGGCACCGGGAAGCTGTTTTTT.

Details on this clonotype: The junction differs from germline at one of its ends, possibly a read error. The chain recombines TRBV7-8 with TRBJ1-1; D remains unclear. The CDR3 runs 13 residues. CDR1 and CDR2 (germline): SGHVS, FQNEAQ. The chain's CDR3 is CVSSLEQSRGAFF. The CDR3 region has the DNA TGTGTCAGCAGTTTAGAGCAGAGCCGAGGGGCTTTCTTT.

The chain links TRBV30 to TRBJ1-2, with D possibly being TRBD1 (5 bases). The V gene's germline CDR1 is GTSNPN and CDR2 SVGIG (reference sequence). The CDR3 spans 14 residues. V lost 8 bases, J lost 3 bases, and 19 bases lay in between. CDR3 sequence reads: CARTQGGKDYGYTF. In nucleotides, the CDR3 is TGTGCCCGGACCCAGGGAGGCAAAGACTATGGCTACACCTTC.

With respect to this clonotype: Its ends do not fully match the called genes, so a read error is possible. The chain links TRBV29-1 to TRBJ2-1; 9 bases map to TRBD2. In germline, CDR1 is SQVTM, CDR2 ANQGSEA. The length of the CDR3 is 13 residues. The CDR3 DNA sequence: TGCGGCGGGGGGGGAGTACCCTACGATGAGCAGTTCTTC. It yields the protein CGGGGVPYDEQFF.

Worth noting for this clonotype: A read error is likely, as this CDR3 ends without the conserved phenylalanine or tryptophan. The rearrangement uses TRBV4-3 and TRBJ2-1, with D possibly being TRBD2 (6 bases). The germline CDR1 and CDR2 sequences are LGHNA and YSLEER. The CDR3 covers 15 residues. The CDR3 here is CASSQTRESYNGQFI. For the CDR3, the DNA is TGCGCCAGCAGCCAAACACGGGAGTCGTACAATGGGCAGTTCATC.

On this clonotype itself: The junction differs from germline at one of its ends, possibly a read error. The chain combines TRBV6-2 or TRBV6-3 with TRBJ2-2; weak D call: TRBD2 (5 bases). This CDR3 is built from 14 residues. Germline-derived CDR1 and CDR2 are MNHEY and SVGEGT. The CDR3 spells CASSYYSDIGELFF. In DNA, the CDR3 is TGTGCCAGCAGTTACTATAGCGACATCGGGGAGTTGTTTTTT.

CDR3 bases: TGTGCCAGCAGTGCGGTGGGCACGAACACCGGGGAGCTGTTTTTT. Amino acids: CASSAVGTNTGELFF. The rearrangement uses TRBV6-5 and TRBJ2-2; D uncertain. The CDR3 covers 15 residues. Germline V CDR1 and CDR2: MNHEY, SVGAGI. V was clipped by 5 bases and J by 0 bases, with 10 bases between them.

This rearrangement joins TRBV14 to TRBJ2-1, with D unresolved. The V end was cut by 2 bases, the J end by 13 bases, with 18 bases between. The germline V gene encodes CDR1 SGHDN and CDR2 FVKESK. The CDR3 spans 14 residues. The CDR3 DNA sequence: TGTGCCAGCAGCCAAAGTCTCGACACCAGTGAACAGTTCTTC. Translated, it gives CASSQSLDTSEQFF.

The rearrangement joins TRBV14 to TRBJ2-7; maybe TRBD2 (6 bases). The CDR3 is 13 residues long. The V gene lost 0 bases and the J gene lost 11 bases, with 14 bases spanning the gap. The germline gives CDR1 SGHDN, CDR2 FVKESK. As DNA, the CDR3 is TGTGCCAGCAGCCAAGATCAGGAATGGGAGGAGTACTTC. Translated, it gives CASSQDQEWEEYF.